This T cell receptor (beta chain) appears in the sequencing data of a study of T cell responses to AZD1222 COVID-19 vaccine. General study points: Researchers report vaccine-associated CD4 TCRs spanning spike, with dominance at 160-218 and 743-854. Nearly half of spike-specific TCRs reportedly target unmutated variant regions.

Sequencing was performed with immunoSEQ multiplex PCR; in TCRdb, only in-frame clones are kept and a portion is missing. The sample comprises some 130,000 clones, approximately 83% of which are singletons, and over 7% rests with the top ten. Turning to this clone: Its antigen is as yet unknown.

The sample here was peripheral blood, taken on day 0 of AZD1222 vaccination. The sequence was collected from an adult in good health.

The CDR3 nucleotides read TGCAGCGTTGCGGTACAGGGGGGTTTGGGTGAGCAGTTCTTC. Amino acids: CSVAVQGGLGEQFF. This rearrangement joins TRBV29-1 to TRBJ2-1; TRBD1 agrees at 8 bases. Germline lookup yields CDR1 SQVTM and CDR2 ANQGSEA. V was pared by 4 bases and J by 9 bases, with 11 bases of the junction left unmatched. CDR3 length equals 14 residues.